Presented here are 24 T cell receptor beta chains from one specimen sequenced in a study of monozygotic twins with inflammatory bowel disease. For each CDR3 protein, TCRdb gives one entry from its re-call of the 5' RACE reads, without DNA. The sample has 400,000 or so distinct CDR3 sequences. Specimen: blood. The receptor set was obtained from a human donor with ulcerative colitis or Crohn's disease, or a healthy co-twin of an affected twin (not recorded which).

The rearrangement joins TRBV19 to TRBJ2-3; checking the TCRdb D call of TRBD2 is not possible without DNA. CDR3 length: 14 amino acids. The germline V gene encodes CDR1 LNHDA and CDR2 SQIVND (reference sequence). The CDR3 sequence is CASRSGGGTDTQYF.

The rearrangement uses TRBV5-1 and TRBJ1-5; without DNA, the TCRdb call of TRBD1 cannot be checked. Germline CDR1 SGHRS, CDR2 YFSETQ. The CDR3 is 14 amino acids. The chain's CDR3 is CASSTGTENQPQHF.

V and J are TRBV6-1 and TRBJ2-1; TCRdb names TRBD1, which stays unverified in the absence of DNA. The CDR3 is made up of 15 amino acids. Per germline, CDR1 MNHNS and CDR2 SASEGT. The CDR3 loop is CASTPGSMVQNEQFF.

V gene TRBV10-3 combines with J gene TRBJ2-1; TCRdb's D call, TRBD2, is unchecked because there is no DNA. Germline CDR1 and CDR2: ENHRY and SYGVKD. The CDR3 extends over 16 amino acids. This CDR3 reads CAISPPGLAATVEQFF.

This chain connects TRBV4-3 to TRBJ2-2. This CDR3 region has 16 residues. CDR1 is LGHNA, CDR2 YSLEER, per germline. CDR3: CASTRNYPANTGELFF.

This chain links TRBV20-1 with TRBJ2-1; TCRdb selects TRBD1, and the lack of DNA leaves this call unchecked. This CDR3 region has 13 residues. Germline V gene data show CDR1 as DFQATT and CDR2 as SNEGSKA (reference sequence). The CDR3 reads CSARTGGWDEQFF.

V and J are TRBV10-3 and TRBJ2-7; the D call of TRBD1 rests on TCRdb alone, since no DNA is present to check it. The CDR3 sequence is 14 residues long. The V gene's germline CDR1 is ENHRY and CDR2 SYGVKD. CDR3 amino acids: CAISDADRGDEQYF.

The rearrangement uses TRBV19 and TRBJ1-1; TCRdb picks TRBD1, but there is no DNA to check that call. The germline gives CDR1 LNHDA, CDR2 SQIVND (reference sequence). CDR3 length: 14 amino acids. The CDR3 sequence is CASSHRELGTEAFF.

This CDR3 reads CASATTRKPYGYTF. The rearrangement joins TRBV6-2 or TRBV6-3 to TRBJ1-2. This CDR3 has 14 residues. CDR1 is MNHEY and CDR2 is SVGEGT in the germline V gene.

This chain's CDR3 is CASRKQENTEAFF. The rearrangement links TRBV5-5 to TRBJ1-1; TCRdb names TRBD1, which stays unverified in the absence of DNA. The germline gives CDR1 SGHKS, CDR2 YYEKEE (reference sequence). The CDR3 runs 13 residues.

The chain is built from TRBV30 and TRBJ2-3; TCRdb picks TRBD2, but there is no DNA to check that call. Germline assignment: CDR1 GTSNPN and CDR2 SVGIG (reference sequence). The CDR3 runs 15 residues. CDR3 sequence: CAWGQTAASTDTQYF.

The gene calls are TRBV4-3 and TRBJ2-7; TCRdb's D gene call, TRBD1, goes unchecked for lack of DNA. CDR1 and CDR2 from the germline V gene are LGHNA and YSLEER. The CDR3 runs 18 residues. CDR3 loop: CASSQDKAGTGGVYEQYF.

V is TRBV2 and J is TRBJ2-2; TCRdb's assignment of TRBD1 cannot be checked, as there is no DNA. CDR1 is SNHLY and CDR2 is FYNNEI in the germline V gene. The CDR3 spans 16 residues. CDR3 protein: CASSLSGTGQAGELFF.

This chain links TRBV6-1 with TRBJ1-1; TCRdb indicates TRBD1, and absent DNA this call remains unverified. The CDR3 has 12 amino acids. In germline, CDR1 is MNHNS, CDR2 SASEGT. CDR3 amino acids: CASRQTGAEAFF.

This rearrangement joins TRBV12-3 or TRBV12-4 to TRBJ2-6. The CDR3 runs 14 residues. The CDR3 here is CASPSDSGANVLTF.

This rearrangement joins TRBV12-3 or TRBV12-4 to TRBJ2-5; TCRdb outputs TRBD1, but without DNA this stays unchecked. The CDR3 runs to 14 residues. CDR3 amino acids: CASSPGGSEVVFGF.

The chain recombines TRBV5-6 with TRBJ1-5. CDR3 length: 15 amino acids. Germline V gene data show CDR1 as SGHDT and CDR2 as YYEEEE. CDR3 region: CASSLIDSGNQPQHF.

This rearrangement joins TRBV28 to TRBJ1-5. From germline, CDR1 is MDHEN and CDR2 SYDVKM. The CDR3 contains 14 residues. The CDR3 protein is CASSLYRDNQPQHF.

This chain joins TRBV9 and TRBJ2-1; TCRdb names TRBD1, which stays unverified in the absence of DNA. This CDR3 has 16 residues. CDR1 SGDLS and CDR2 YYNGEE come from the germline V gene. The CDR3 here is CASSPWEQTGDNEQFF.

The chain couples TRBV28 to TRBJ2-7. The CDR3 spans 15 residues. In germline, CDR1 is MDHEN, CDR2 SYDVKM. CDR3 in amino acids: CASSLPSGTSYEQYF. Combining the CDR3 with reference TRBV28 and TRBJ2-7 gives the whole variable domain DVKVTQSSRYLVKRTGEKVFLECVQDMDHENMFWYRQDPGLGLRLIYFSYDVKMKEKGDIPEGYSVSREKKERFSLILESASTNQTSMYLCASSLPSGTSYEQYFGPGTRLTVT.

The gene calls are TRBV3-1 and TRBJ2-7; the TCRdb D gene call, TRBD2, has no DNA to confirm it. The CDR3 consists of 14 residues. Germline CDR1 LGHDT, CDR2 YNNKEL (reference sequence). This CDR3 reads CASSQLAANYEQYF.

This clonotype is labeled medium-sized based on frequency. This chain uses TRBV2 with TRBJ2-5; checking the TCRdb D call of TRBD2 is not possible without DNA. The CDR3 is 14 amino acids. Germline V CDR1 and CDR2: SNHLY, FYNNEI. The CDR3 sequence is CASSMRGGEETQYF. The whole variable domain, remainder taken from reference TRBV2 and TRBJ2-5, is EPEVTQTPSHQVTQMGQEVILRCVPISNHLYFYWYRQILGQKVEFLVSFYNNEISEKSEIFDDQFSVERPDGSNFTLKIRSTKLEDSAMYFCASSMRGGEETQYFGPGTRLLVL.

The gene calls are TRBV2 and TRBJ1-2. CDR1 is SNHLY, CDR2 FYNNEI, per germline. The CDR3 totals 11 residues. CDR3 loop: CASSFNYGYTF.

V gene TRBV2 combines with J gene TRBJ2-2; TCRdb calls TRBD2, which cannot be checked without DNA. Per germline, CDR1 SNHLY and CDR2 FYNNEI. The CDR3 runs 15 residues. CDR3 in amino acids: CATSGGEVATGELFF.